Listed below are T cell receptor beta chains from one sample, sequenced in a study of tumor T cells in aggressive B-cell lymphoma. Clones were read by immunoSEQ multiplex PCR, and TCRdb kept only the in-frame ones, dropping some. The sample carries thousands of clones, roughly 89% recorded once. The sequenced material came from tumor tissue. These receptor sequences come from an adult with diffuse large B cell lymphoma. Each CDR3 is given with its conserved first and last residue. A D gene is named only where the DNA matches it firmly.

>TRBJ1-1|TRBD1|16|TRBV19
TGTGCCAGTAGTATAGGAAGACAGGGACCCAACACTGAAGCTTTCTTT
CASSIGRQGPNTEAFF
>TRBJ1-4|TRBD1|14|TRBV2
TGTGCCAGCAGGGACAGGGTTGGTTCGGAAAAACTGTTTTTT
CASRDRVGSEKLFF
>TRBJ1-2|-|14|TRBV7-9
TGTGCCAGCAGCCGGACAGACGAACACTATGGCTACACCTTC
CASSRTDEHYGYTF
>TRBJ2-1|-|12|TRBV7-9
TGTGCCAGCAGCGCACGGGACAAGGAACAGTTCTTC
CASSARDKEQFF
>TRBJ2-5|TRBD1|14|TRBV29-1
TGCAGCGCACGTCCAGAGACAGGGTCAGAGACCCAGTACTTC
CSARPETGSETQYF
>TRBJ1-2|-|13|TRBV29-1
TGCAGCGTTGTCGGGCGTGGGGGAGGCGGCTACACCTTC
CSVVGRGGGGYTF
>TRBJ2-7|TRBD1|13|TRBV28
TGTGCCAGCAGTCGGGACAGTACCTACGAGCAGTACTTC
CASSRDSTYEQYF
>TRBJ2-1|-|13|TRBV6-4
TGTGCCAGCAGTGGGACTGCCTACAATGAGCAGTTCTTC
CASSGTAYNEQFF
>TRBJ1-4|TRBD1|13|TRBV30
TGTGCCTGGACTCGGGACAGGGGCGAAAAACTGTTTTTT
CAWTRDRGEKLFF
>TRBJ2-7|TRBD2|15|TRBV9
TGTGCCAGCAGCCCACAAGGAGGGAGGGCCGGGGAGCAGTACTTC
CASSPQGGRAGEQYF
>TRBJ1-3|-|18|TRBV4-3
TGCGCCAGCAGCCACCTGACCAGGATGGAATACTCTGGAAACACCATATATTTT
CASSHLTRMEYSGNTIYF
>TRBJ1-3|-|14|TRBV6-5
TGTGCCAGCAGTTACGGACAGTATGGAAACACCATATATTTT
CASSYGQYGNTIYF
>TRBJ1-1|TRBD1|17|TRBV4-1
TGCGCCAGCAGCCTAGGACCCGGGACAGGGATAAACACTGAAGCTTTCTTT
CASSLGPGTGINTEAFF
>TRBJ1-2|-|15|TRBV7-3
TGTGCCAGCAGCTTAACCGGACAGTCGAACTATGGCTACACCTTC
CASSLTGQSNYGYTF
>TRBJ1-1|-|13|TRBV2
TGTGCCAGCACTATTGATGGTTACACTGAAGCTTTCTTT
CASTIDGYTEAFF
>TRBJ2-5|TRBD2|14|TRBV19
TGTGCCAGTAGACCCGGGGGGGGCCAAGAGACCCAGTACTTC
CASRPGGGQETQYF